Shown below are 12 T cell receptor beta chains from a single sample sequenced in a study of blood T cell repertoires in COVID-19. Produced via immunoSEQ multiplex PCR; TCRdb's table is partial and in-frame only. Of tens of thousands of clones listed, about 80% are singletons. The specimen was peripheral blood. These receptor sequences come from a man older than 75 with COVID-19, enrolled during active disease.

This chain's CDR3 is CASSFPGVHEAFF. CDR3 bases: TGTGCCAGCAGCTTTCCAGGGGTACATGAAGCTTTCTTT. V is TRBV7-2 and J is TRBJ1-1, with a weak D call TRBD1 (6 bases). Trimming cost V 3 bases and J 7 bases, with 12 bases left between them. Per germline, CDR1 SGHTA and CDR2 FQGNSA. The CDR3 is 13 residues long.

The J gene is TRBJ1-5, the V gene TRBV28, with TRBD1 matching over 8 bases. Germline CDR1 MDHEN, CDR2 SYDVKM. CDR3 length: 17 amino acids. With 6 bases clipped from V and 0 bases from J, the junction kept 10 bases outside the gene matches. This CDR3 is CASSTATGVYSNQPQHF. The CDR3 DNA reads TGTGCCAGCAGCACAGCGACAGGGGTTTATAGCAATCAGCCCCAGCATTTT. Based on the CDR3 plus reference TRBV28 and TRBJ1-5, the full variable domain is DVKVTQSSRYLVKRTGEKVFLECVQDMDHENMFWYRQDPGLGLRLIYFSYDVKMKEKGDIPEGYSVSREKKERFSLILESASTNQTSMYLCASSTATGVYSNQPQHFGDGTRLSIL.

Comment on this clone: The same CDR3 also results from other DNA sequences found in this sample. The chain combines TRBV6-5 with TRBJ2-3; the D is unclear. The CDR3 contains 13 residues. V dropped 2 bases and J dropped 1 base, with 4 bases sitting between them. The V gene's germline CDR1 is MNHEY and CDR2 SVGAGI. The CDR3 loop reads CASSYPGTDTQYF. The CDR3 nucleotides are TGTGCCAGCAGTTACCCCGGCACAGATACGCAGTATTTT.

This CDR3 reads CASSIGGREKLFF. CDR3 sequence (DNA): TGTGCCAGTAGTATTGGAGGACGGGAAAAACTGTTTTTT. V is TRBV19 and J is TRBJ1-4; no definite D call. This CDR3 is built from 13 residues. Germline loops: CDR1 LNHDA, CDR2 SQIVND (reference sequence). Trimming left V 3 bases short and J 8 bases short, with 10 bases between.

This clone has just one count. The chain has TRBV18 and TRBJ2-1; 7 bases are shared with TRBD2. Germline V gene data show CDR1 as KGHSH and CDR2 as LQKENI. V was pared by 3 bases and J by 4 bases, with 3 bases of the junction left unmatched. The length of the CDR3 is 14 residues. The CDR3 nucleotides are TGTGCCAGCTCACCCGGGCGGGAGTACAATGAGCAGTTCTTC. Protein: CASSPGREYNEQFF.

The chain couples TRBV7-9 to TRBJ2-5; a possible D gene is TRBD1 (6 bases). This CDR3 is built from 14 residues. Germline V lookup: CDR1 SEHNR, CDR2 FQNEAQ (reference sequence). V dropped 0 bases and J dropped 5 bases, with 10 bases sitting between them. CDR3 region: CASSLAKRGETQYF. DNA for the CDR3: TGTGCCAGCAGCTTAGCGAAAAGGGGGGAGACCCAGTACTTC.

The CDR3 DNA sequence: TGTGCCAGCAGCTTATTTCACGGGGGTGTGGGCCAGCCCCAGCATTTT. This gives the protein CASSLFHGGVGQPQHF. The chain links TRBV5-5 to TRBJ1-5, with TRBD1 as a possible D gene (5 bases). V lost 2 bases, J lost 7 bases, and 19 bases lay in between. CDR1 SGHKS and CDR2 YYEKEE come from the germline V gene (reference sequence). The length of the CDR3 is 16 residues.

The rearrangement links TRBV7-8 to TRBJ1-5; D possibly corresponds to TRBD1 (5 bases). V was pared by 0 bases and J by 9 bases, with 15 bases between. Germline values: CDR1 SGHVS, CDR2 FQNEAQ. There are 15 residues in the CDR3. For the CDR3, the DNA is TGTGCCAGCAGCTTAGCCCAGGGTCCCCAGGGGCCCCAGCATTTT. Its translation is CASSLAQGPQGPQHF.

This chain connects TRBV30 to TRBJ1-3; D not certain. This CDR3 is built from 12 residues. The ends were cut back, 4 bases at V and 1 base at J, with 5 bases in the middle. Germline assignment: CDR1 GTSNPN and CDR2 SVGIG (reference sequence). CDR3 sequence: CAWTDSGNTIYF. In nucleotides, the CDR3 is TGTGCCTGGACAGATTCTGGAAACACCATATATTTT. The full variable domain, rest sourced from reference TRBV30 and TRBJ1-3, is SQTIHQWPATLVQPVGSPLSLECTVEGTSNPNLYWYRQAAGRGLQLLFYSVGIGQISSEVPQNLSASRPQDRQFILSSKKLLLSDSGFYLCAWTDSGNTIYFGEGSWLTVV.

The chain recombines TRBV6-6 with TRBJ1-2; weak D call: TRBD1 (6 bases). The V and J ends lost 4 bases and 5 bases respectively, with 8 bases between them. There are 12 residues in the CDR3. Germline loops: CDR1 MNHNY, CDR2 SVGAGI (reference sequence). CDR3 in DNA: TGTGCCAGCAGTTCACAGGGATATGGCTACACCTTC. This codes for CASSSQGYGYTF.

The rearrangement links TRBV11-2 to TRBJ1-1; possibly TRBD1 for D (6 bases). Trimming removed 3 bases at V and 5 bases at J, with 13 bases between. Germline CDR1 reads SGHAT; CDR2 reads FQNNGV. CDR3 length: 14 residues. The CDR3 loop reads CASSLEGGVTEAFF. Here the CDR3 DNA reads TGTGCCAGCAGCTTGGAGGGGGGGGTGACTGAAGCTTTCTTT.

The V gene is TRBV6-6, the J gene TRBJ1-5, with 7 bases lining up with TRBD1. Germline-derived CDR1 and CDR2 are MNHNY and SVGAGI (reference sequence). Trimming cost V 7 bases and J 6 bases; bases outside gene matches: 9. The CDR3 has 14 amino acids. CDR3 sequence: CASKSGGQGQPQHF. As DNA, the CDR3 is TGTGCCAGCAAATCAGGGGGGCAGGGTCAGCCCCAGCATTTT.